This T cell receptor beta chain was identified in a study of cytomegalovirus exposure and HLA in healthy donors. Across the study: Earlier work reported 117 million unique TCR beta sequences from 170 million or so T cells. Study-wide findings and caveats: Follow-up analysis later connected one missense variant in DCLRE1C with trimming of TCR beta V- and J-genes.

The CDR3 runs 16 residues. V lost 1 base, J lost 2 bases, and 11 bases lay in between. Germline-derived CDR1 and CDR2 are SGHTA and FQGTGA. Each of the donors was a healthy bone marrow donor. The PCR made use of 60 Vbeta and 13 Jbeta primers. Profiling relied on immunoSEQ multiplex PCR, and the TCRdb table lists in-frame clones only, not all of them. The sample includes about 90,000 clones, 62% seen only once; the top ten take 4.5% to 7%. With respect to this clone: Its specificity is unknown.

The chain recombines TRBV7-3 with TRBJ2-2; D perhaps matches TRBD1 (5 bases). The receptor's source is a young woman in good health and CMV-seropositive. Sequenced material: PBMCs. The chain's CDR3 is CASSLMGRINTGELFF. The CDR3 region has the DNA TGTGCCAGCAGCTTAATGGGGCGAATCAACACCGGGGAGCTGTTTTTT.